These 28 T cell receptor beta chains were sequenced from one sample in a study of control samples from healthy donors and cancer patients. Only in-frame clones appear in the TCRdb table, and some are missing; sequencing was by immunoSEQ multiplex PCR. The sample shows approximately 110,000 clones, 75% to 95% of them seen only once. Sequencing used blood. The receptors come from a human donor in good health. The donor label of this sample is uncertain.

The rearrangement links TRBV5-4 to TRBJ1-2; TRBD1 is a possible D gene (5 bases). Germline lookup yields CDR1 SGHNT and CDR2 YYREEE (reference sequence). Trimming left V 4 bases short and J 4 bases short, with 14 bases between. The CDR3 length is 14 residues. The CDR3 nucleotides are TGTGCCAGCAGCAGTCTAGGGGAAATCTATGGCTACACCTTC. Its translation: CASSSLGEIYGYTF.

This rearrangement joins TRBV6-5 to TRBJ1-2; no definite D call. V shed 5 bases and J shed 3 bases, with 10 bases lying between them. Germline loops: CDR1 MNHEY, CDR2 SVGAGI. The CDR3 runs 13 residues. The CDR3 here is CASSRDLHYGYTF. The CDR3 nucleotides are TGTGCCAGCAGTCGAGATCTCCACTATGGCTACACCTTC.

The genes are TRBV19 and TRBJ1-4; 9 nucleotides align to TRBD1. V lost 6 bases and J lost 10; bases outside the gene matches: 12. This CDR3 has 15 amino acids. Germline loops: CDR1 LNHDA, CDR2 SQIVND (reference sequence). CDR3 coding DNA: TGTGCCAGTAGAAAAACAGGGGGCTGGGAGGGAAAACTGTTTTTT. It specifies CASRKTGGWEGKLFF.

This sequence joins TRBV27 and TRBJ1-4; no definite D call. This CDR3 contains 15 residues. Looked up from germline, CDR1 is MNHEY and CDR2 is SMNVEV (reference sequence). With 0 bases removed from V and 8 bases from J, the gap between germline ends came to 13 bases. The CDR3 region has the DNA TGTGCCAGCAGTTTATCGATCGGGCCGGGGGAAAAACTGTTTTTT. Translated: CASSLSIGPGEKLFF.

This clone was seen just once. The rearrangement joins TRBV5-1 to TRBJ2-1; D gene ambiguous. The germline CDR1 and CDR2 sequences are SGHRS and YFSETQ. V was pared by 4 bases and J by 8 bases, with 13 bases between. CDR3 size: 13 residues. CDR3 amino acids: CASSPAVGDEQFF. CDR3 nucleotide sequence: TGCGCCAGCAGCCCCGCCGTTGGGGATGAGCAGTTCTTC. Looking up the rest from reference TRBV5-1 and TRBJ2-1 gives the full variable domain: KAGVTQTPRYLIKTRGQQVTLSCSPISGHRSVSWYQQTPGQGLQFLFEYFSETQRNKGNFPGRFSGRQFSNSRSEMNVSTLELGDSALYLCASSPAVGDEQFFGPGTRLTVL.

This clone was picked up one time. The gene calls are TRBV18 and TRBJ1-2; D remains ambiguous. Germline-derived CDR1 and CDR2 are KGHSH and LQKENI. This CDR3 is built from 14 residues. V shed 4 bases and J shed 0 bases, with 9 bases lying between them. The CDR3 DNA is TGTGCCAGCTCACGGACGGGAGCTAACTATGGCTACACCTTC. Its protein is CASSRTGANYGYTF. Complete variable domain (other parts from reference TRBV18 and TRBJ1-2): NAGVMQNPRHLVRRRGQEARLRCSPMKGHSHVYWYRQLPEEGLKFMVYLQKENIIDESGMPKERFSAEFPKEGPSILRIQQVVRGDSAAYFCASSRTGANYGYTFGSGTRLTVV.

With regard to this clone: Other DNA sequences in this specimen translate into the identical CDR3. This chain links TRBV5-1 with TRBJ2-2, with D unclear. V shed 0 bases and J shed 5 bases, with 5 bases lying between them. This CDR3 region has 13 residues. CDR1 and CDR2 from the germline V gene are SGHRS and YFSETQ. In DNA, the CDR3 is TGCGCCAGCAGCTTGGGGGTGACCGGGGAGCTGTTTTTT. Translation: CASSLGVTGELFF.

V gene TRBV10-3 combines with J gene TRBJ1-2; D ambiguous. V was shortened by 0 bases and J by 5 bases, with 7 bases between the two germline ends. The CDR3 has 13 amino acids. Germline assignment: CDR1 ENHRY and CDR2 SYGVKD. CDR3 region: CAISESIKYGYTF. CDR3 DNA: TGTGCCATCAGTGAGTCGATAAAGTATGGCTACACCTTC.

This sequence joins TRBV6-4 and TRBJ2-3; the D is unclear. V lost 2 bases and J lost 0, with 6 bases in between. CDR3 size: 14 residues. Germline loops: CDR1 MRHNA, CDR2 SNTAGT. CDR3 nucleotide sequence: TGTGCCAGCAGTGACGACTTTAGCACAGATACGCAGTATTTT. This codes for CASSDDFSTDTQYF.

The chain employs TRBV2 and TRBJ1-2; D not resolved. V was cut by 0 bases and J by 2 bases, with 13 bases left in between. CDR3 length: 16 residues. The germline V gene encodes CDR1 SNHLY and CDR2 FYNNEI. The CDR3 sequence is CASSEALMLINYGYTF. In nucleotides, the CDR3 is TGTGCCAGCAGTGAAGCGCTTATGTTGATAAACTATGGCTACACCTTC.

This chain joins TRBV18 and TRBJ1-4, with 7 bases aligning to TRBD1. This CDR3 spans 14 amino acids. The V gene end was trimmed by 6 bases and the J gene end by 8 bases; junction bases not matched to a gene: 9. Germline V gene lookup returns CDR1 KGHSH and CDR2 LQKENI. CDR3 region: CASSPDRDSEKLFF. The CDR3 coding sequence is TGTGCCAGCTCGCCCGACAGGGACAGCGAAAAACTGTTTTTT.

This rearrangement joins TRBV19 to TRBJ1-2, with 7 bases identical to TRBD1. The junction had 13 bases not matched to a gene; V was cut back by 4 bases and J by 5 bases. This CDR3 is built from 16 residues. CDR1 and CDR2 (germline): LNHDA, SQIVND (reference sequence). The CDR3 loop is CASSKRTGSISYGYTF. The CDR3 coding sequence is TGTGCCAGTAGTAAACGGACAGGCTCTATCTCATATGGCTACACCTTC.

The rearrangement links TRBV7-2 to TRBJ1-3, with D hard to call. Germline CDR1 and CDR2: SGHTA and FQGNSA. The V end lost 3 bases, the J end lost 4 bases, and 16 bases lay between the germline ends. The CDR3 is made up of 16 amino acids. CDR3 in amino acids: CASSLRALTGGNTIYF. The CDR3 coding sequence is TGTGCCAGCAGCTTGCGGGCCCTGACTGGCGGAAACACCATATATTTT.

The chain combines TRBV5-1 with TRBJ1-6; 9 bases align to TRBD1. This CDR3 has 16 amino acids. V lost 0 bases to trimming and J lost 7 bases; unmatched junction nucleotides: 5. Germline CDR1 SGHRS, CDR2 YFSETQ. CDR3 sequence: CASSLERQGGNSPLHF. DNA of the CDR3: TGCGCCAGCAGCTTGGAAAGACAGGGGGGCAATTCACCCCTCCACTTT. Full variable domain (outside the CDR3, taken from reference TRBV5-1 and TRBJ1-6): KAGVTQTPRYLIKTRGQQVTLSCSPISGHRSVSWYQQTPGQGLQFLFEYFSETQRNKGNFPGRFSGRQFSNSRSEMNVSTLELGDSALYLCASSLERQGGNSPLHFGNGTRLTVT.

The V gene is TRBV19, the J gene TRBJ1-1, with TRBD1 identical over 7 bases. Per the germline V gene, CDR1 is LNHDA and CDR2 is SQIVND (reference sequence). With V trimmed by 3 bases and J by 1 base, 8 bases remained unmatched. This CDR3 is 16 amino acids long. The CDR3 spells CASSIVTGTANTEAFF. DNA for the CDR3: TGTGCCAGTAGTATCGTTACCGGGACAGCGAACACTGAAGCTTTCTTT.

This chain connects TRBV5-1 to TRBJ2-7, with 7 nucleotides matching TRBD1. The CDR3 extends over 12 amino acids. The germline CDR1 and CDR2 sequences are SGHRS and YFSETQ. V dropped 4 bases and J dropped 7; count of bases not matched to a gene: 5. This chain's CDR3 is CASSLTGDEQYF. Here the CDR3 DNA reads TGCGCCAGCAGCCTAACAGGGGATGAGCAGTACTTC.

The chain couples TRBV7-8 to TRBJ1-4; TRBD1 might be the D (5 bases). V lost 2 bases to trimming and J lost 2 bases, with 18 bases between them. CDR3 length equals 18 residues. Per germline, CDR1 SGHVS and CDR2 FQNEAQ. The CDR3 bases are TGTGCCAGCAGCTTACAACGGGACGGGAGGGTGACTAATGAAAAACTGTTTTTT. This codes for CASSLQRDGRVTNEKLFF.

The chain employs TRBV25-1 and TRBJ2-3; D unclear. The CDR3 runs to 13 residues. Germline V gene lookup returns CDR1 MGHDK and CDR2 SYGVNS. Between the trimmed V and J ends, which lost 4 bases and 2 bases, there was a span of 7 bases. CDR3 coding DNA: TGTGCCAGCAGTGCCTTATCCACAGATACGCAGTATTTT. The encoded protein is CASSALSTDTQYF.

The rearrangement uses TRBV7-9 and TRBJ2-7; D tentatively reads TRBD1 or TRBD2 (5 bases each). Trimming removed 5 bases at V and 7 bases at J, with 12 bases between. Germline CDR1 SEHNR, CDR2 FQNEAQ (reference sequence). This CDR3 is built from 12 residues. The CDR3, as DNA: TGTGCCAGCAGCCCTAGGGACGGTGAGCAGTACTTC. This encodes CASSPRDGEQYF.

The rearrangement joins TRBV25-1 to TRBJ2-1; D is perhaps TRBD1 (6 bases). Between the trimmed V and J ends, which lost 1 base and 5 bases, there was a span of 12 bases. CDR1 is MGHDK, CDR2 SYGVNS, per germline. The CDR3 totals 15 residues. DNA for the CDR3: TGTGCCAGCAGTGAATCGTGGGACACTAACAATGAGCAGTTCTTC. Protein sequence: CASSESWDTNNEQFF.

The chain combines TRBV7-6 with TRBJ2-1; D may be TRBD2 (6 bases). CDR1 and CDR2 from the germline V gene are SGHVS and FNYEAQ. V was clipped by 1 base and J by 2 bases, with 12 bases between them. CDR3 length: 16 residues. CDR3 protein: CASSLGGLATYNEQFF. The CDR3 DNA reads TGTGCCAGCAGCTTAGGGGGACTGGCTACCTACAATGAGCAGTTCTTC.

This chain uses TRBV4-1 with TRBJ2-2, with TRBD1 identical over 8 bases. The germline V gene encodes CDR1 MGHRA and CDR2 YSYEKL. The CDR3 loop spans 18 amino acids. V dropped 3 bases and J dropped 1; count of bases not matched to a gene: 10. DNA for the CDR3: TGCGCCAGCAGCCACCTCCCTCCGGGACAGGTGAACACCGGGGAGCTGTTTTTT. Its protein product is CASSHLPPGQVNTGELFF.

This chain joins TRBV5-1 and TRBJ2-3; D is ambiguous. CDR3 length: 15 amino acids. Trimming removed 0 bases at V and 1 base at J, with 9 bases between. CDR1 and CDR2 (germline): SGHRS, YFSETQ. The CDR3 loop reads CASSLEDPGTDTQYF. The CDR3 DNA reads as TGCGCCAGCAGCTTGGAGGACCCTGGCACAGATACGCAGTATTTT.

The CDR3 is CASSPRVHTEAFF. The CDR3, as DNA: TGTGCCAGCAGCCCCCGGGTCCACACTGAAGCTTTCTTT. The chain combines TRBV14 with TRBJ1-1; D unclear. V dropped 4 bases and J dropped 3 bases, with 9 bases sitting between them. CDR3 length: 13 residues. CDR1 SGHDN and CDR2 FVKESK come from the germline V gene. The variable domain in full, with the rest retrieved from reference TRBV14 and TRBJ1-1, is EAGVTQFPSHSVIEKGQTVTLRCDPISGHDNLYWYRRVMGKEIKFLLHFVKESKQDESGMPNNRFLAERTGGTYSTLKVQPAELEDSGVYFCASSPRVHTEAFFGQGTRLTVV.

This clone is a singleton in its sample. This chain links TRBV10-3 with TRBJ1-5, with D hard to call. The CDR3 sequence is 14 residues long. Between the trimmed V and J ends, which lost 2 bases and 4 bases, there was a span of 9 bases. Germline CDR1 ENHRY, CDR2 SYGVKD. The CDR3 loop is CAISEELRNQPQHF. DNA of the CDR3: TGTGCCATCAGTGAGGAGTTGCGAAATCAGCCCCAGCATTTT.

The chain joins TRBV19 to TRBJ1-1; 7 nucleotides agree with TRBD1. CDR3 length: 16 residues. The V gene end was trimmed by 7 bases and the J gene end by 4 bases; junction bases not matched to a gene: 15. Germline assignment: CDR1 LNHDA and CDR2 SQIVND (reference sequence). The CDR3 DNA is TGTGCCAGTAAATGGGGGACAGTCGGGGGGCGCACTGAAGCTTTCTTT. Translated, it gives CASKWGTVGGRTEAFF.

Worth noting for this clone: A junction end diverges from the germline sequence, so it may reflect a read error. In nucleotides, the CDR3 is TGTGCCAGCAGTTTACTTTCTGATATTGCCTTC. Amino acids: CASSLLSDIAF. This chain uses TRBV12-3 or TRBV12-4 with TRBJ1-2, with unresolved D. This CDR3 comprises 11 residues.

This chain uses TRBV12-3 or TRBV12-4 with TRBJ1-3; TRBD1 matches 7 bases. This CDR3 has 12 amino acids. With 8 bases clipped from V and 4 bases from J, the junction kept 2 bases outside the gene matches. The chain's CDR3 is CASGTDGNTIYF. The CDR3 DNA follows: TGTGCCAGCGGGACAGACGGAAACACCATATATTTT.